Shown below are 18 T cell receptor beta chains from a single sample sequenced in a study of T-cell memory formation after mild COVID-19. TCRdb fed the 5' RACE reads into MiXCR, producing one record per CDR3 protein. The data contain 580,000 or so distinct CDR3 sequences, 15% to 20% of them singletons. Sample: PBMCs or a T cell subset sorted from them (not recorded which). These receptors all stem from an adult woman who had mild COVID-19 (a few samples of this study predate the infection). Cell type and time point are not known.

This clonotype was seen only a few times. In DNA, the CDR3 is TGTGCCAGCAGCCCGGTGGGAGTCCTCCTCTACAATGAGCAGTTCTTC. Translation: CASSPVGVLLYNEQFF. V is TRBV7-9 and J is TRBJ2-1; maybe TRBD2 (5 bases). This CDR3 is 16 amino acids long. V lost 5 bases and J 3 bases, leaving 17 bases between the germline ends. Germline V gene data show CDR1 as SEHNR and CDR2 as FQNEAQ (reference sequence).

The V gene is TRBV29-1, the J gene TRBJ2-3; 7 bases agree with TRBD1. Per germline, CDR1 SQVTM and CDR2 ANQGSEA. V lost 5 bases, J lost 4 bases, and 6 bases stayed unmatched. There are 13 residues in the CDR3. Here the CDR3 reads CSVSRTGPDTQYF. The CDR3 nucleotides are TGCAGCGTTTCAAGGACAGGACCAGATACGCAGTATTTT.

This clonotype was picked up a small number of times. The chain employs TRBV9 and TRBJ2-7; no clear D. V lost 0 bases to trimming and J lost 6 bases, with 7 bases between them. This CDR3 spans 12 amino acids. Germline values: CDR1 SGDLS, CDR2 YYNGEE. The CDR3 coding sequence is TGTGCCAGCAGCGTAGAGGTCGGCGAGCAGTACTTC. Encoded protein: CASSVEVGEQYF.

The chain has TRBV7-6 and TRBJ2-1; no clear D. CDR1 and CDR2 (germline): SGHVS, FNYEAQ. The CDR3 has 12 residues. V gave up 1 base and J gave up 10 bases, with 8 bases separating them. The CDR3 protein is CASSLEFGEQFF. The CDR3 nucleotides are TGTGCCAGCAGCTTAGAGTTCGGGGAGCAGTTCTTC.

This clonotype was seen more than once but under ten times. The CDR3 DNA sequence: TGTGCCAGCCAGCAAATGGCGATTGAAGCTTTCTTT. Translated, it gives CASQQMAIEAFF. The rearrangement uses TRBV9 and TRBJ1-1; no clear D gene. This CDR3 comprises 12 residues. Germline loops: CDR1 SGDLS, CDR2 YYNGEE. V lost 7 bases and J 7 bases, leaving 14 bases between the germline ends.

This clonotype was counted between two and nine times. The J gene is TRBJ2-7, the V gene TRBV7-3, with D unclear. The length of the CDR3 is 11 residues. Germline V CDR1 and CDR2: SGHTA, FQGTGA. Between the trimmed V and J ends, which lost 6 bases and 5 bases, there was a span of 8 bases. CDR3 loop: CASRSPHEQYF. The CDR3 DNA reads TGTGCCAGCAGATCCCCTCACGAGCAGTACTTC.

This clonotype was found a few times. The chain combines TRBV27 with TRBJ2-1; 12 nucleotides line up with TRBD2. The CDR3 is 15 amino acids. Unmatched junction bases numbered 5, after V lost 5 bases and J lost 6 bases. CDR1 and CDR2 (germline): MNHEY, SMNVEV (reference sequence). In DNA form, the CDR3 reads TGTGCCAGCAGTACAGGACTAGCGGGGCTCAATGAGCAGTTCTTC. It translates to CASSTGLAGLNEQFF.

This clonotype was picked up a small number of times. V is TRBV9 and J is TRBJ1-1, with a tentative D call TRBD1 (5 bases). This CDR3 region has 12 residues. V shed 0 bases and J shed 7 bases, with 7 bases lying between them. Germline V gives CDR1 SGDLS, CDR2 YYNGEE. CDR3 region: CASSVGGGEAFF. DNA for the CDR3: TGTGCCAGCAGCGTAGGTGGGGGTGAAGCTTTCTTT.

This clonotype showed up just a few times. The chain couples TRBV2 to TRBJ2-5; D is ambiguous. The CDR3 runs to 14 residues. In germline, CDR1 is SNHLY, CDR2 FYNNEI. V lost 6 bases to trimming and J lost 2 bases, with 13 bases between them. The CDR3 sequence is CASRERTNQETQYF. CDR3 bases: TGTGCCAGCAGAGAGCGAACGAATCAAGAGACCCAGTACTTC.

The rearrangement joins TRBV28 to TRBJ2-4, with unresolved D. Trimming removed 8 bases at V and 0 bases at J, with 11 bases between. The CDR3 loop spans 14 amino acids. Looked up from germline, CDR1 is MDHEN and CDR2 is SYDVKM. The CDR3 DNA reads as TGTGCCAGCGAAACAGTTCTAGCCAAAAACATTCAGTACTTC. Residues: CASETVLAKNIQYF.

The rearrangement links TRBV2 to TRBJ2-7, with D uncertain. V lost 3 bases, J lost 9 bases, and 18 bases lay in between. Germline CDR1 and CDR2: SNHLY and FYNNEI. This CDR3 is 14 amino acids long. Here the CDR3 reads CASSDISGGQRQYF. The CDR3 DNA reads as TGTGCCAGCAGTGACATATCGGGTGGGCAGAGGCAGTACTTC.

This clonotype was recorded a few times. The CDR3 nucleotides are TGTGCCACCAGCAGGACACGGAACACTGAAGCTTTCTTT. It yields the protein CATSRTRNTEAFF. The V and J genes are TRBV15 and TRBJ1-1; D remains ambiguous. V lost 3 bases and J 1 base, leaving 6 bases between the germline ends. Germline V gene lookup returns CDR1 LNHNV and CDR2 YYDKDF (reference sequence). The CDR3 totals 13 residues.

V and J are TRBV7-9 and TRBJ2-7; the D gene is possibly TRBD2 (5 bases). With 5 bases removed from V and 1 base from J, the gap between germline ends came to 18 bases. The germline V gene has CDR1 SEHNR and CDR2 FQNEAQ (reference sequence). The CDR3 is made up of 16 amino acids. CDR3 nucleotide sequence: TGTGCCAGCAGCCCTAGTTCCGGGGTGACTTCCTACGAGCAGTACTTC. Translation: CASSPSSGVTSYEQYF.

There are many counts of this clonotype. The chain uses TRBV4-2 and TRBJ2-5; the match to TRBD2 covers 7 bases. Germline V gene data show CDR1 as LGHNA and CDR2 as YNFKEQ. Trimming took 0 bases from V and 0 from J; bases not matched to a gene: 1. The CDR3 extends over 15 amino acids. CDR3 residues: CASSQERGNQETQYF. DNA of the CDR3: TGTGCCAGCAGCCAAGAGCGGGGGAACCAAGAGACCCAGTACTTC.

The chain uses TRBV5-1 and TRBJ2-3, with TRBD1 matching over 8 bases. This CDR3 is built from 15 residues. Germline V gives CDR1 SGHRS, CDR2 YFSETQ. V lost 2 bases, J lost 7 bases, and 9 bases stayed unmatched. CDR3 in amino acids: CASSFGTGLGNTQYF. CDR3 nucleotides: TGCGCCAGCAGCTTCGGGACAGGACTGGGTAATACGCAGTATTTT.

The CDR3 here is CASAGRDYEQYF. CDR3 coding DNA: TGTGCCAGCGCGGGCAGGGACTACGAGCAGTACTTC. The chain recombines TRBV7-9 with TRBJ2-7, with D perhaps given as TRBD1 or TRBD2 (5 bases each). The CDR3 sequence is 12 residues long. Germline CDR1 and CDR2: SEHNR and FQNEAQ (reference sequence). Trimming removed 8 bases at V and 3 bases at J, with 11 bases between. Using reference TRBV7-9 and TRBJ2-7 for the parts outside the CDR3, the full variable domain is DTGVSQNPRHKITKRGQNVTFRCDPISEHNRLYWYRQTLGQGPEFLTYFQNEAQLEKSRLLSDRFSAERPKGSFSTLEIQRTEQGDSAMYLCASAGRDYEQYFGPGTRLTVT.

This clonotype was counted a few times. This sequence joins TRBV19 and TRBJ2-2; the D gene is possibly TRBD1 (6 bases). CDR1 is LNHDA and CDR2 is SQIVND in the germline V gene (reference sequence). Trimming cost V 7 bases and J 0 bases, with 21 bases left between them. The CDR3 length is 18 residues. CDR3 sequence reads: CASTILYTGTTNTGELFF. DNA for the CDR3: TGTGCCAGTACGATATTGTACACCGGGACAACGAACACCGGGGAGCTGTTTTTT.

The V gene is TRBV19, the J gene TRBJ2-7, with D maybe TRBD1 (6 bases). The CDR3 contains 13 residues. The V and J ends lost 5 bases and 2 bases respectively, with 10 bases between them. Germline loops: CDR1 LNHDA, CDR2 SQIVND (reference sequence). This chain's CDR3 is CASSGRGTYEQYF. In DNA form, the CDR3 reads TGTGCCAGTAGTGGCAGGGGTACCTACGAGCAGTACTTC.